Shown below are 7 T cell receptor beta chains from a single sample sequenced in a study of OX40 agonist ivuxolimab in advanced cancers. Here immunoSEQ multiplex PCR was the method, and the copy in TCRdb shows in-frame clones only, minus some. Of approximately 84,000 clones in the sample, approximately 89% were seen once. Source: CD4+ or CD8+ T cells sorted from blood, taken in a trial of the OX40 agonist ivuxolimab. These receptors were taken from an adult with an advanced solid tumor such as melanoma, head and neck, liver or kidney cancer.

The V and J genes are TRBV6-6 and TRBJ1-6; D unresolved. The germline V and J ends were trimmed by 5 bases and 5 bases, with 7 bases remaining between them. The CDR3 is made up of 13 amino acids. Germline V gene sequence: CDR1 MNHNY, CDR2 SVGAGI (reference sequence). CDR3 bases: TGTGCCAGCAGTCGACGGGATAATTCACCCCTCCACTTT. It specifies CASSRRDNSPLHF.

This clone was seen a few times. The CDR3 loop reads CASTWARGMNTEAFF. CDR3 DNA: TGTGCCAGCACTTGGGCGAGGGGCATGAACACTGAAGCTTTCTTT. J is TRBJ1-1 and V is TRBV5-4; D possibly corresponds to TRBD1 (5 bases). The V end lost 6 bases, the J end lost 0 bases, and 15 bases lay between the germline ends. CDR1 and CDR2 (germline): SGHNT, YYREEE (reference sequence). This CDR3 is built from 15 residues. The full variable domain, with the rest looked up from reference TRBV5-4 and TRBJ1-1, is ETGVTQSPTHLIKTRGQQVTLRCSSQSGHNTVSWYQQALGQGPQFIFQYYREEENGRGNFPPRFSGLQFPNYSSELNVNALELDDSALYLCASTWARGMNTEAFFGQGTRLTVV.

The genes are TRBV29-1 and TRBJ2-7; 10 bases line up with TRBD2. J was trimmed by 4 bases and V by 4 bases; bases with no gene match: 1. CDR1 is SQVTM and CDR2 is ANQGSEA in the germline V gene. This CDR3 comprises 12 residues. For the CDR3, the DNA is TGCAGCGTTGCACTAGCGGGGTACGAGCAGTACTTC. Encoded protein: CSVALAGYEQYF.

The V gene is TRBV7-8, the J gene TRBJ1-1; the D gene is possibly TRBD1 (6 bases). The CDR3 sequence is 14 residues long. The V gene's germline CDR1 is SGHVS and CDR2 FQNEAQ. The V and J ends lost 6 bases and 1 base respectively, with 12 bases between them. The CDR3 sequence is CASSWGRGNTEAFF. DNA of the CDR3: TGTGCCAGCAGTTGGGGCAGGGGGAACACTGAAGCTTTCTTT.

In its sample, this clone was seen once. CDR3 sequence: CASSVDRGEPSVDTEAFF. In DNA form, the CDR3 reads TGTGCCAGCAGCGTAGACCGAGGCGAACCCTCAGTGGACACTGAAGCTTTCTTT. This rearrangement joins TRBV9 to TRBJ1-1; D gene ambiguous. Trimming cost V 0 bases and J 3 bases, with 21 bases left between them. The germline CDR1 and CDR2 sequences are SGDLS and YYNGEE. The CDR3 totals 18 residues. The full variable domain, in which reference TRBV9 and TRBJ1-1 provide the parts outside the CDR3, is DSGVTQTPKHLITATGQRVTLRCSPRSGDLSVYWYQQSLDQGLQFLIQYYNGEERAKGNILERFSAQQFPDLHSELNLSSLELGDSALYFCASSVDRGEPSVDTEAFFGQGTRLTVV.

V is TRBV7-3 and J is TRBJ2-1, with D unresolved. This CDR3 has 12 amino acids. V was shortened by 4 bases and J by 6 bases, with 7 bases between the two germline ends. CDR1 and CDR2 from the germline V gene are SGHTA and FQGTGA. CDR3 residues: CASSSTRNEQFF. The CDR3 bases are TGTGCCAGCAGCTCGACTCGCAATGAGCAGTTCTTC.

V usage is TRBV2 and J usage is TRBJ2-2; maybe TRBD2 (6 bases). V dropped 3 bases and J dropped 6 bases, with 14 bases sitting between them. The CDR3 has 15 amino acids. Germline V lookup: CDR1 SNHLY, CDR2 FYNNEI. The CDR3 loop reads CASSDLAPNSGELFF. The CDR3 nucleotides read TGTGCCAGCAGTGATCTAGCGCCCAATTCCGGGGAGCTGTTTTTT.